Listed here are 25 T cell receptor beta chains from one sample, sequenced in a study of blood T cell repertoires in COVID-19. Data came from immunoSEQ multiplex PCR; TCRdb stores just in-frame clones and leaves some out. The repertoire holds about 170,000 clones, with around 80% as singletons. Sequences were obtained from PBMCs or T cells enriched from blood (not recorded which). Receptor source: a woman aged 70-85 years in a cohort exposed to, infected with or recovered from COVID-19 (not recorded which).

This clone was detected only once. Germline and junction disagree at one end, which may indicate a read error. The CDR3 is CASSAQQGREDVF. The CDR3 DNA follows: TGTGCCAGCAGTGCCCAACAGGGGCGGGAGGACGTTTTT. The rearrangement links TRBV6-6 to TRBJ1-4; 7 nucleotides align to TRBD1. This CDR3 spans 13 amino acids. The germline V gene has CDR1 MNHNY and CDR2 SVGAGI (reference sequence).

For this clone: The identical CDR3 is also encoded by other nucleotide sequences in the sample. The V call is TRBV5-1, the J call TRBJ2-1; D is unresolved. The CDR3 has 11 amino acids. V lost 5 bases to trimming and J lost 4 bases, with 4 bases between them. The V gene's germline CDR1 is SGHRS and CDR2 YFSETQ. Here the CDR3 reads CASSLYNEQFF. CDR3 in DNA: TGCGCCAGCAGTTTATACAATGAGCAGTTCTTC.

The CDR3 bases are TGCAGCGTCCGAACCGGGACTAGCGGGGCCTACGAGCAGTACTTC. Its protein product is CSVRTGTSGAYEQYF. The rearrangement joins TRBV29-1 to TRBJ2-7; the match to TRBD2 covers 13 bases. Germline V gives CDR1 SQVTM, CDR2 ANQGSEA. Losses at the gene ends were 6 bases for V and 2 bases for J; bases not matched to a gene: 7. The CDR3 contains 15 residues.

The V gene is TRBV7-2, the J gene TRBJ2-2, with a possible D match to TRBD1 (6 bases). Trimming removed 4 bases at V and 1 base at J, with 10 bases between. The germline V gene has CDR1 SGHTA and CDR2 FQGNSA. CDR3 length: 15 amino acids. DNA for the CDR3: TGTGCCAGCAGCTGGGGGCCTCAGAACACCGGGGAGCTGTTTTTT. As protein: CASSWGPQNTGELFF.

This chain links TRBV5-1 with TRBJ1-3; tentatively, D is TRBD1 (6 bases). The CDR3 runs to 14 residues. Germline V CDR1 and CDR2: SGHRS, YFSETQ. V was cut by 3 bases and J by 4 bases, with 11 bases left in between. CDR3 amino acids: CASSWDTSGNTIYF. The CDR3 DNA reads TGCGCCAGCAGCTGGGACACCTCGGGAAACACCATATATTTT.

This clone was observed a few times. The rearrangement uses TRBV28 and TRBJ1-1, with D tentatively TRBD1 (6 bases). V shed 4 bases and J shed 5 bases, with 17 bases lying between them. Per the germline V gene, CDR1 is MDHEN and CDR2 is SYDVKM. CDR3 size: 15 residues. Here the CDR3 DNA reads TGTGCCAGCAGTTCCCAGGGGATCGGGTGGACTGAAGCTTTCTTT. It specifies CASSSQGIGWTEAFF. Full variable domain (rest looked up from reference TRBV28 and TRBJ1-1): DVKVTQSSRYLVKRTGEKVFLECVQDMDHENMFWYRQDPGLGLRLIYFSYDVKMKEKGDIPEGYSVSREKKERFSLILESASTNQTSMYLCASSSQGIGWTEAFFGQGTRLTVV.

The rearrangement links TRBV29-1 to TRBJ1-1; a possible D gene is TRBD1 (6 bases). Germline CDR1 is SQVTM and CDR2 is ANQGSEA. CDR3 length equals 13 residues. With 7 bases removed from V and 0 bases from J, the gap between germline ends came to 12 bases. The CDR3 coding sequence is TGCAGCGCTAGGGACACATTGAACACTGAAGCTTTCTTT. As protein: CSARDTLNTEAFF. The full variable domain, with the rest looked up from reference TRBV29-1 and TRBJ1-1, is SAVISQKPSRDICQRGTSLTIQCQVDSQVTMMFWYRQQPGQSLTLIATANQGSEATYESGFVIDKFPISRPNLTFSTLTVSNMSPEDSSIYLCSARDTLNTEAFFGQGTRLTVV.

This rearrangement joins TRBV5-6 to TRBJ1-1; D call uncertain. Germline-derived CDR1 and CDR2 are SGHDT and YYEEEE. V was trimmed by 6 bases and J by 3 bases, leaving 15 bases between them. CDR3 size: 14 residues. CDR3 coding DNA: TGTGCCAGCACACTTACGGGGTTTTACACTGAAGCTTTCTTT. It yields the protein CASTLTGFYTEAFF.

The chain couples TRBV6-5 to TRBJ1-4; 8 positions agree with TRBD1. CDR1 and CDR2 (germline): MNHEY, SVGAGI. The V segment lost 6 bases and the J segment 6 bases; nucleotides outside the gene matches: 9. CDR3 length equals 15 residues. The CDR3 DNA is TGTGCCAGCAGGGCTTGGACAGGGAGGGATGAAAAACTGTTTTTT. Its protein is CASRAWTGRDEKLFF.

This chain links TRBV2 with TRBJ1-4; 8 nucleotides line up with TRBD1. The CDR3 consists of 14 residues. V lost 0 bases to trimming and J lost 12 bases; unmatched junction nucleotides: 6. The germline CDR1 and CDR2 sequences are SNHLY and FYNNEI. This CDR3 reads CASSEALQGAQLFF. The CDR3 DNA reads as TGTGCCAGCAGTGAAGCGCTCCAGGGGGCCCAACTGTTTTTT.

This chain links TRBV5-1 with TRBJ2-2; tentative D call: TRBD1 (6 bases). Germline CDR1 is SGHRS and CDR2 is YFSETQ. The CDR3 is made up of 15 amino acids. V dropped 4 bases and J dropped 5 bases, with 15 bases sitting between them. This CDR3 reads CASSPLQGLTGELFF. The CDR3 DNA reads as TGCGCCAGCAGCCCTTTACAGGGTTTAACCGGGGAGCTGTTTTTT. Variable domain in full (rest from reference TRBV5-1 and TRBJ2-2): KAGVTQTPRYLIKTRGQQVTLSCSPISGHRSVSWYQQTPGQGLQFLFEYFSETQRNKGNFPGRFSGRQFSNSRSEMNVSTLELGDSALYLCASSPLQGLTGELFFGEGSRLTVL.

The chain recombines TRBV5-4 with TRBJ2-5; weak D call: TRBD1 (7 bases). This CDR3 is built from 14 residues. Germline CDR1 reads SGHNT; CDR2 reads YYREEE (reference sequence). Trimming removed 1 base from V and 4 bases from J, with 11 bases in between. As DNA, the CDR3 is TGTGCCAGCAGCTTGTGGAGGGGGCGAGAGACCCAGTACTTC. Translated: CASSLWRGRETQYF.

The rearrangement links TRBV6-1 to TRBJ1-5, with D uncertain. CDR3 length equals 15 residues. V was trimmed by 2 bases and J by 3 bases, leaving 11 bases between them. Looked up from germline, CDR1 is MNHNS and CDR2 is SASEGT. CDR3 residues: CASSELAGSNQPQHF. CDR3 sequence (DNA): TGTGCCAGCAGTGAATTAGCGGGATCCAATCAGCCCCAGCATTTT.

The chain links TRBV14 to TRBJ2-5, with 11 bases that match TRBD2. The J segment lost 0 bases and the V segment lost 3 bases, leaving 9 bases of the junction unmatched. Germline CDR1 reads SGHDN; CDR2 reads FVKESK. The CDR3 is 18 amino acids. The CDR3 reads CASSQSYTSGGNQETQYF. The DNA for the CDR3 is TGTGCCAGCAGCCAGTCGTATACTAGCGGGGGAAACCAAGAGACCCAGTACTTC. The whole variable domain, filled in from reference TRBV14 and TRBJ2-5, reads EAGVTQFPSHSVIEKGQTVTLRCDPISGHDNLYWYRRVMGKEIKFLLHFVKESKQDESGMPNNRFLAERTGGTYSTLKVQPAELEDSGVYFCASSQSYTSGGNQETQYFGPGTRLLVL.

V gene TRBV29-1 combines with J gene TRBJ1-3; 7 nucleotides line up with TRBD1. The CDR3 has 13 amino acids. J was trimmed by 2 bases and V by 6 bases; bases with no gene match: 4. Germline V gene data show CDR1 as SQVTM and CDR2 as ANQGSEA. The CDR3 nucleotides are TGCAGCGTACAGGGGCCTCCTGGAAACACCATATATTTT. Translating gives CSVQGPPGNTIYF. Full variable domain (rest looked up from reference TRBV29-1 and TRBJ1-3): SAVISQKPSRDICQRGTSLTIQCQVDSQVTMMFWYRQQPGQSLTLIATANQGSEATYESGFVIDKFPISRPNLTFSTLTVSNMSPEDSSIYLCSVQGPPGNTIYFGEGSWLTVV.

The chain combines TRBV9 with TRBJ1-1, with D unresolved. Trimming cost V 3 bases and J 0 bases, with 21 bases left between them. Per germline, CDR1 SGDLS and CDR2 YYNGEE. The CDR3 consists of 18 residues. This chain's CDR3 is CASSAGLGGGRMNTEAFF. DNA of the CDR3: TGTGCCAGCAGCGCTGGACTCGGAGGAGGTAGGATGAACACTGAAGCTTTCTTT.

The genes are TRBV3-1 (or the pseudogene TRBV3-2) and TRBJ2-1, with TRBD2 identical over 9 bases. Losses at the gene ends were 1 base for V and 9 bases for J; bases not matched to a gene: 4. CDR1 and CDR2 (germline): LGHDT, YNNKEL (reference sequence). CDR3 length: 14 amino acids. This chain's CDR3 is CASSQASGNFEQFF. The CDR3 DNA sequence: TGTGCCAGCAGCCAAGCTAGCGGGAATTTTGAGCAGTTCTTC.

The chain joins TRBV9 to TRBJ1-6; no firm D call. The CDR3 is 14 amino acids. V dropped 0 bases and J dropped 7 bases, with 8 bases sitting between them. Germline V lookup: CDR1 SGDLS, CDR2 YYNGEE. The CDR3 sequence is CASSVDSGNSPLHF. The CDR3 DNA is TGTGCCAGCAGCGTAGACAGCGGGAATTCACCCCTCCACTTT.

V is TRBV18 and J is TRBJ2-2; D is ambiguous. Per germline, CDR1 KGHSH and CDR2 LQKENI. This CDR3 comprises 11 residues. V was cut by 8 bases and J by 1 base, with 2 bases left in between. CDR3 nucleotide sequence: TGTGCCAGCCGGAACACCGGGGAGCTGTTTTTT. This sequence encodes CASRNTGELFF.

In DNA, the CDR3 is TGTGCCAGCAGTTTATTAGGGACAGGAACCCTTCGGCAGCCCCAGCATTTT. As protein: CASSLLGTGTLRQPQHF. The genes are TRBV28 and TRBJ1-5, with 8 bases that match TRBD1. The CDR3 is 17 residues long. With V trimmed by 1 base and J by 7 bases, 12 bases remained unmatched. Germline CDR1 reads MDHEN; CDR2 reads SYDVKM.

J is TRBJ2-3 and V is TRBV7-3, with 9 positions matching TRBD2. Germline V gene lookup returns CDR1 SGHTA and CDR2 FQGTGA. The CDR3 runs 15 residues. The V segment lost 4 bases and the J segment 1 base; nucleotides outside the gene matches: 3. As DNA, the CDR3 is TGTGCCAGCAGCTCCAGGACTAGCGGCACAGATACGCAGTATTTT. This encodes CASSSRTSGTDTQYF.

The CDR3 DNA is TGTGCCAGCAGCGTAGAGGAGGTGTGGGAGGGCCTAGATTGGAATGAGCAGTTCTTC. Its translation: CASSVEEVWEGLDWNEQFF. This sequence joins TRBV9 and TRBJ2-1, with TRBD2 matching over 7 bases. CDR1 and CDR2 (germline): SGDLS, YYNGEE. Trimming took 0 bases from V and 7 from J; bases not matched to a gene: 19. This CDR3 comprises 19 residues.

CDR3 sequence: CASSYPAGGGNEQFF. The CDR3 DNA is TGTGCCAGCAGTTACCCAGCGGGAGGAGGCAATGAGCAGTTCTTC. The V and J genes are TRBV6-5 and TRBJ2-1; TRBD2 matches at 9 bases. With 2 bases clipped from V and 6 bases from J, the junction kept 5 bases outside the gene matches. The length of the CDR3 is 15 residues. Germline lookup yields CDR1 MNHEY and CDR2 SVGAGI.

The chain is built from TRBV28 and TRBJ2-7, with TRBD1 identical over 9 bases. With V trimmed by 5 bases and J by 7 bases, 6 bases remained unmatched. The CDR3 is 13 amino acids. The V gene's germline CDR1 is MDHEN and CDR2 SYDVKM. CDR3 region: CASSVHRGREQYF. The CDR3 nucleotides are TGTGCCAGCAGTGTACACAGGGGGCGGGAGCAGTACTTC.

CDR3 sequence: CASIGTAYEQYF. The CDR3 DNA reads as TGTGCCAGCATAGGGACAGCCTACGAGCAGTACTTC. The gene calls are TRBV28 and TRBJ2-7; 7 bases align to TRBD1. Germline values: CDR1 MDHEN, CDR2 SYDVKM. This CDR3 is built from 12 residues. The V segment lost 7 bases and the J segment 2 bases; nucleotides outside the gene matches: 2. Full variable domain (rest looked up from reference TRBV28 and TRBJ2-7): DVKVTQSSRYLVKRTGEKVFLECVQDMDHENMFWYRQDPGLGLRLIYFSYDVKMKEKGDIPEGYSVSREKKERFSLILESASTNQTSMYLCASIGTAYEQYFGPGTRLTVT.